This T cell receptor beta chain was retrieved from a study of Graves' ophthalmopathy and Graves' hyperthyroidism. Study-wide background: No progression to ophthalmopathy over 18 months defined stable hyperthyroidism. Overall study findings and caveats: Sensitivity reached approximately 89% and specificity about 81% for a 13-signature model separating ophthalmopathy from stable hyperthyroidism. Sensitivity of roughly 71% and specificity of approximately 72% were achieved by the model that predicted ophthalmopathy progression.

Germline trimming cut 6 bases from V and 6 bases from J; bases unmatched to any gene: 7. Germline lookup yields CDR1 SEHNR and CDR2 FQNEAQ (reference sequence). This CDR3 has 13 residues. In the case of this clonotype: Its antigen is unknown.

As the template, RNA transcripts were used to amplify TCR beta CDR3 regions. A first-round RT-PCR used HTBI primers, followed by a second-round multiplex PCR. One entry per CDR3 protein results from TCRdb running MiXCR on the multiplex PCR reads. The table has about 550,000 distinct CDR3 sequences, just under 40% seen once. Included hyperthyroidism patients were aged 18 to 65 and newly diagnosed (under 2 months' duration). The J gene is TRBJ1-2, the V gene TRBV7-9, with 7 bases aligning to TRBD1. The receptor's source is an adult man with Graves' hyperthyroidism. The source material was peripheral blood or thyroid tissue (not recorded which). The CDR3 is CASRDRNDNGYTF. As DNA, the CDR3 is TGTGCCAGCAGGGACAGGAACGACAATGGCTACACCTTC.